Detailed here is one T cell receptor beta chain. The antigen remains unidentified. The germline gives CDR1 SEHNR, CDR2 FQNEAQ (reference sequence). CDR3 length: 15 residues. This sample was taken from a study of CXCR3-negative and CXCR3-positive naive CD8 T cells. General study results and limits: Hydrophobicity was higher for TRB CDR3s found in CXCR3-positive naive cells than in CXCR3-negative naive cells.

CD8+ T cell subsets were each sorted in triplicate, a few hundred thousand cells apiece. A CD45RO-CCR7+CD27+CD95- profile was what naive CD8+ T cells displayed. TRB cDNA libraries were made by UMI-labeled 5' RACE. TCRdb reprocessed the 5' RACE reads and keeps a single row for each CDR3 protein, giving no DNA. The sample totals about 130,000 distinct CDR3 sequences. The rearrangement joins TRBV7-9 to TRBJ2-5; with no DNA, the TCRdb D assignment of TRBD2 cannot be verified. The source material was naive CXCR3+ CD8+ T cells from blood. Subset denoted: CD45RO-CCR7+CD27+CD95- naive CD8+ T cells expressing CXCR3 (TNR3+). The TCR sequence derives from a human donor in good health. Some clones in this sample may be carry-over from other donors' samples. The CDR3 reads CASSGRLAGQETQYF.